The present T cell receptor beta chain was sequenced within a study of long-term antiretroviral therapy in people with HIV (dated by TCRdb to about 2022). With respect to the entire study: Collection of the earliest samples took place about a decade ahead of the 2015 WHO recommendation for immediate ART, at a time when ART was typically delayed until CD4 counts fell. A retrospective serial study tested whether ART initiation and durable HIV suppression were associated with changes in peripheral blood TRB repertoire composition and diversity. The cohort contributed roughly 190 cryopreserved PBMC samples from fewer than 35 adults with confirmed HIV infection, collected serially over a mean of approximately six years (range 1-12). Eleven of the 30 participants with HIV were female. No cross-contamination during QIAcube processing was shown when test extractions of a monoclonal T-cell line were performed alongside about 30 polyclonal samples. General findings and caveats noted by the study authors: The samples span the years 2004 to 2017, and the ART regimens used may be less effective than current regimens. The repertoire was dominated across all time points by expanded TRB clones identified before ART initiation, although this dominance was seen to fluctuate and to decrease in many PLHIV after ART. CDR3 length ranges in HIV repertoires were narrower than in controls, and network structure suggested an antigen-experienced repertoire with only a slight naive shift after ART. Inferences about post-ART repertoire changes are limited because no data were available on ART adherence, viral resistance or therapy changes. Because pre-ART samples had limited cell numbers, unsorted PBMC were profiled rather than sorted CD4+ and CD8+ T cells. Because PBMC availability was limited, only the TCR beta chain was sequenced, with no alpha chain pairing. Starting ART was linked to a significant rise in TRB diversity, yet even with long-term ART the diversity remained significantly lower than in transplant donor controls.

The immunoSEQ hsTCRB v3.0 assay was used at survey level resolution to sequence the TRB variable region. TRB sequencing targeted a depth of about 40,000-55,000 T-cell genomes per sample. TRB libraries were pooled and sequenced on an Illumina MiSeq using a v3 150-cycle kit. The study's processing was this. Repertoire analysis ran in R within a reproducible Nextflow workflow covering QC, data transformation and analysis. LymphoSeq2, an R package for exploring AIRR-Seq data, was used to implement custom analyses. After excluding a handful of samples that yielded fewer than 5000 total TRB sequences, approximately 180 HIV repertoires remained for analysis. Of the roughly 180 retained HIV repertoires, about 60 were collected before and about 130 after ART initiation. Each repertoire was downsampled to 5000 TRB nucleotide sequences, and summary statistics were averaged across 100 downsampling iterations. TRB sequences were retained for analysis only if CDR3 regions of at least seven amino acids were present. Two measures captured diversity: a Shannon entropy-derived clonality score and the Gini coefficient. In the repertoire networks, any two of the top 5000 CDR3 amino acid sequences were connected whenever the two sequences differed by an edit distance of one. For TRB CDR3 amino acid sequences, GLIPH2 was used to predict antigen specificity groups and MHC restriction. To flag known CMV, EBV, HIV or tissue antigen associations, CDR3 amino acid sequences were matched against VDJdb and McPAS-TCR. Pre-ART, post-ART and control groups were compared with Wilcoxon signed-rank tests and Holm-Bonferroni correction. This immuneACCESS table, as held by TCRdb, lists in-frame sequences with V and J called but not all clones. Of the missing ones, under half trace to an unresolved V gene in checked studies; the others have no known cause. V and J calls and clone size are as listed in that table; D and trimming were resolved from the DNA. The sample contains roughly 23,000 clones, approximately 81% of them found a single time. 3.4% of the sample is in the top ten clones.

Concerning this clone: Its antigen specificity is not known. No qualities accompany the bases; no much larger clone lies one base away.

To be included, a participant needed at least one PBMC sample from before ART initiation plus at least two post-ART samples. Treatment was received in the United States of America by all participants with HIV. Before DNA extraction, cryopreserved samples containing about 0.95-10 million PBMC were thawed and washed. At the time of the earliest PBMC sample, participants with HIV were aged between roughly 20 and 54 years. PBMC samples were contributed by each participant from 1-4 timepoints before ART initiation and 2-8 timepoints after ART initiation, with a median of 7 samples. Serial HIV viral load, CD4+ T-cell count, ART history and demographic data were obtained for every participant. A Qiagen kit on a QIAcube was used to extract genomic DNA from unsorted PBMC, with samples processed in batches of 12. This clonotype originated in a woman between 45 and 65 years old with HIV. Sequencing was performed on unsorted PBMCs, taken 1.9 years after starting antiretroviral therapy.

The nucleotides are TGTGCCAGCAGCTCGACAGGGGCTGGGATGAACACTGAAGCTTTCTTT. This yields the protein CASSSTGAGMNTEAFF. Rearrangement joined TRBV7-2 to TRBJ1-1, and 8 bases in between align with TRBD1. The CDR3, from cysteine to phenylalanine, totals 16 residues. The CDR3 DNA has 48 bases and is translated from base 1. CDR1 SGHTA and CDR2 FQGNSA were looked up in the germline V gene. Trimmed from V: 4 bases; trimmed from J: 0 bases; junction bases lacking a gene match: 7.